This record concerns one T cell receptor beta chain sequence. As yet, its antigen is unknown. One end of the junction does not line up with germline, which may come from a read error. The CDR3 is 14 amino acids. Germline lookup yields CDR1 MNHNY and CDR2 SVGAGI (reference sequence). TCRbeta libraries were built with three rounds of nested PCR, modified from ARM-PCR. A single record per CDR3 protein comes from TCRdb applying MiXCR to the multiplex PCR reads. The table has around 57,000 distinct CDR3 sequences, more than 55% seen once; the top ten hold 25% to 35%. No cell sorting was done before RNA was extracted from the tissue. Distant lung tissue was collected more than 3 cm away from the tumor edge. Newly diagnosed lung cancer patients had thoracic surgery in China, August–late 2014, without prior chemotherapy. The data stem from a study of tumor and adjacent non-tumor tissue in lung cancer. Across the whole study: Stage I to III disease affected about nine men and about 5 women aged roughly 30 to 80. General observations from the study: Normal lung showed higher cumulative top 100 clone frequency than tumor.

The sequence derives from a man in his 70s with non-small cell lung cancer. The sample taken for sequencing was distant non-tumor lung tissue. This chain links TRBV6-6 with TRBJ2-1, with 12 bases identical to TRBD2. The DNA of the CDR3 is TGCGCCAGCAGTAGGACTAGCGGGAACAATGAGCAGTCCTTC. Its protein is CASSRTSGNNEQSF.